This entry is about one T cell receptor beta chain. The data originate from a study of T cells after yellow fever vaccination. MiXCR, run by TCRdb on the 5' RACE reads, gives a single entry per CDR3 protein. The sample shows about 170,000 distinct CDR3 sequences, roughly 6.4% of them seen only once. Germline V CDR1 and CDR2: LGHDT, YNNKEL (reference sequence). The CDR3 runs to 15 residues. The trim removed 2 bases at V and 7 bases at J, leaving 7 bases unmatched. The chain uses TRBV3-1 and TRBJ1-2; TRBD1 matches 10 bases. This material consisted of CD4+ T cells sorted from PBMCs, taken on the day of the first yellow fever vaccination. The receptor was isolated from a man aged 18 to 30 who received the YFV17D yellow fever vaccine. The CDR3 DNA is TGTGCCAGCAGCCAACGGGACAGGGGTCAGGCTGGCTACACCTTC. This translates into CASSQRDRGQAGYTF.